The next 27 T cell receptor beta chains were all read from a single sample in a study of shared clonotypes between healthy human individuals. TCRdb keeps only in-frame clones here, not all; method: immunoSEQ multiplex PCR. The sample records millions of clones, about 92% being singletons. Sequenced: naive CD4+ T cells from PBMCs. The sample's subset: CD45RA+ positively selected. The receptor set was obtained from a man aged 18 to 30 in good health. Some clones in this sample may be carry-over from other donors' samples.

About this clone: The same CDR3 can be traced to other DNA sequences in this sample. The genes are TRBV2 and TRBJ2-3; D may match TRBD1 or TRBD2 (6 bases each). The V and J ends lost 1 base and 4 bases respectively, with 9 bases between them. There are 14 residues in the CDR3. The germline V gene encodes CDR1 SNHLY and CDR2 FYNNEI. This CDR3 is CASSEGGAADTQYF. CDR3 coding DNA: TGTGCCAGCAGTGAAGGGGGGGCGGCAGATACGCAGTATTTT.

For the CDR3, the DNA is TGTGCCAGTACCCCGACAGGCCAGAATGAAAAACTGTTTTTT. The encoded protein is CASTPTGQNEKLFF. This chain connects TRBV19 to TRBJ1-4, with TRBD1 as a possible D gene (6 bases). The CDR3 extends over 14 amino acids. The V end was cut by 7 bases, the J end by 5 bases, with 14 bases between. Germline CDR1 and CDR2: LNHDA and SQIVND (reference sequence).

This clone is a singleton in its sample. As the CDR3 is not closed by the conserved phenylalanine or tryptophan, this likely results from a read error. The J gene is TRBJ1-2, the V gene TRBV2; 8 nucleotides align to TRBD1. Unmatched junction bases numbered 11, after V lost 10 bases and J lost 4 bases. CDR3 length: 14 residues. The germline V gene has CDR1 SNHLY and CDR2 FYNNEI. The CDR3 coding sequence is TGTGCCACCCTACCAACGACAGGGGTCTATGGCTACACCCTC. It specifies CATLPTTGVYGYTL.

This clone appeared a single time. The CDR3 reads CASARGSYNEQFF. CDR3 sequence (DNA): TGTGCCTCAGCCCGGGGGTCCTACAATGAGCAGTTCTTC. The V gene is TRBV27, the J gene TRBJ2-1; perhaps TRBD2 as D (6 bases). CDR3 size: 13 residues. Trimming removed 11 bases from V and 1 base from J, with 12 bases in between. Looked up from germline, CDR1 is MNHEY and CDR2 is SMNVEV (reference sequence).

The chain joins TRBV6-1 to TRBJ2-7; D possibly matches TRBD1 or TRBD2 (5 bases each). Germline loops: CDR1 MNHNS, CDR2 SASEGT. V dropped 0 bases and J dropped 2 bases, with 14 bases sitting between them. The CDR3 totals 16 residues. CDR3 nucleotide sequence: TGTGCCAGCAGTGAAGCGAGCAGACGGGGACCCTACGAGCAGTACTTC. It codes for CASSEASRRGPYEQYF.

The V and J genes are TRBV7-3 and TRBJ2-3; maybe TRBD2 (6 bases). The CDR3 spans 15 residues. V lost 2 bases to trimming and J lost 0 bases, with 9 bases between them. In germline, CDR1 is SGHTA, CDR2 FQGTGA. CDR3 sequence reads: CASSLSAGSTDTQYF. CDR3 DNA sequence: TGTGCCAGCAGCTTATCCGCGGGAAGCACAGATACGCAGTATTTT.

The chain combines TRBV28 with TRBJ2-5; tentative D call: TRBD2 (6 bases). Trimming removed 11 bases from V and 3 bases from J, with 22 bases in between. This CDR3 comprises 15 residues. In germline, CDR1 is MDHEN, CDR2 SYDVKM. DNA of the CDR3: TGTGCCTCCTACTCCGGGGAGGCGGGTAAAGAGACCCAGTACTTC. It translates to CASYSGEAGKETQYF.

The chain is built from TRBV11-2 and TRBJ1-1; possible D gene TRBD1, 5 bases. The CDR3 has 12 residues. Trimming removed 5 bases from V and 4 bases from J, with 8 bases in between. Germline V CDR1 and CDR2: SGHAT, FQNNGV. In DNA, the CDR3 is TGTGCCAGCAGCGGGGGTTCCACTGAAGCTTTCTTT. Translation gives CASSGGSTEAFF. Supplemented by reference TRBV11-2 and TRBJ1-1, the full variable domain reads EAGVAQSPRYKIIEKRQSVAFWCNPISGHATLYWYQQILGQGPKLLIQFQNNGVVDDSQLPKDRFSAERLKGVDSTLKIQPAKLEDSAVYLCASSGGSTEAFFGQGTRLTVV.

The chain links TRBV6-1 to TRBJ2-3; 7 nucleotides line up with TRBD2. The CDR3 has 16 residues. Germline V lookup: CDR1 MNHNS, CDR2 SASEGT. Trimming took 2 bases from V and 9 from J; bases not matched to a gene: 14. CDR3 sequence (DNA): TGTGCCAGCAGTGAACAAGACGGGGCCCCCGGGGGGACGCAGTATTTT. Its protein product is CASSEQDGAPGGTQYF.

The CDR3 DNA reads as TGTGCCAGCAGTTTACAGCAAGAGACCCAGTACTTC. It yields the protein CASSLQQETQYF. J is TRBJ2-5 and V is TRBV5-4; D ambiguous. The length of the CDR3 is 12 residues. V dropped 5 bases and J dropped 2 bases, with 7 bases sitting between them. Per germline, CDR1 SGHNT and CDR2 YYREEE (reference sequence).

With regard to this clone: The sample carries other DNA sequences with the same CDR3. In DNA, the CDR3 is TGTGCCAGCTCACGTCAGGGGATGAACACTGAAGCTTTCTTT. Encoded protein: CASSRQGMNTEAFF. V is TRBV18 and J is TRBJ1-1; TRBD1 is a possible D gene (6 bases). CDR1 and CDR2 from the germline V gene are KGHSH and LQKENI. The CDR3 runs 14 residues. V shed 4 bases and J shed 0 bases, with 9 bases lying between them.

This clone is a singleton in its sample. This sample includes further DNA sequences coding for the same CDR3. The rearrangement links TRBV5-1 to TRBJ2-3; D remains ambiguous. CDR3 length: 12 amino acids. Trimming took off 4 bases at V and 2 bases at J, with 5 bases between the two ends. Germline CDR1 reads SGHRS; CDR2 reads YFSETQ. CDR3 in amino acids: CASSAPTDTQYF. The CDR3 coding sequence is TGCGCCAGCAGCGCCCCCACAGATACGCAGTATTTT.

The gene calls are TRBV2 and TRBJ2-1; 9 bases map to TRBD1. This CDR3 region has 14 residues. Germline V lookup: CDR1 SNHLY, CDR2 FYNNEI. V lost 7 bases to trimming and J lost 3 bases; unmatched junction nucleotides: 4. CDR3 protein: CASTEDRGYNEQFF. In DNA, the CDR3 is TGTGCCAGCACAGAGGACAGGGGCTACAATGAGCAGTTCTTC. The full variable domain, in which reference TRBV2 and TRBJ2-1 provide the parts outside the CDR3, is EPEVTQTPSHQVTQMGQEVILRCVPISNHLYFYWYRQILGQKVEFLVSFYNNEISEKSEIFDDQFSVERPDGSNFTLKIRSTKLEDSAMYFCASTEDRGYNEQFFGPGTRLTVL.

The rearrangement links TRBV9 to TRBJ2-3; 8 bases match TRBD1. The J segment lost 1 base and the V segment lost 2 bases, leaving 6 bases of the junction unmatched. The CDR3 is 16 residues long. Looked up from germline, CDR1 is SGDLS and CDR2 is YYNGEE. CDR3 amino acids: CASSVGVGQGTDTQYF. The CDR3 DNA follows: TGTGCCAGCAGCGTTGGGGTGGGACAGGGCACAGATACGCAGTATTTT.

The V gene is TRBV2, the J gene TRBJ1-5; a possible D gene is TRBD1 (5 bases). CDR3 length: 14 residues. Trimming removed 8 bases from V and 3 bases from J, with 14 bases in between. The germline CDR1 and CDR2 sequences are SNHLY and FYNNEI. Here the CDR3 DNA reads TGTGCCAGCTCCAGCCAGGGTACCAATCAGCCCCAGCATTTT. Translating gives CASSSQGTNQPQHF. The whole variable domain, remainder taken from reference TRBV2 and TRBJ1-5, is EPEVTQTPSHQVTQMGQEVILRCVPISNHLYFYWYRQILGQKVEFLVSFYNNEISEKSEIFDDQFSVERPDGSNFTLKIRSTKLEDSAMYFCASSSQGTNQPQHFGDGTRLSIL.

The chain is built from TRBV7-7 and TRBJ2-1; 8 nucleotides align to TRBD2. With 5 bases clipped from V and 12 bases from J, the junction kept 12 bases outside the gene matches. From germline, CDR1 is SSHAT and CDR2 FNYEAQ (reference sequence). The CDR3 has 14 amino acids. CDR3 in amino acids: CASSPIDTSGPQFF. CDR3 DNA: TGTGCCAGCAGCCCTATCGACACTAGCGGCCCGCAGTTCTTC.

The chain recombines TRBV6-5 with TRBJ1-4; a weak D match, TRBD1 (5 bases). This CDR3 region has 13 residues. Germline loops: CDR1 MNHEY, CDR2 SVGAGI. Trimming cost V 4 bases and J 7 bases, with 10 bases left between them. As DNA, the CDR3 is TGTGCCAGCAGTTGGAGGGGACTTGAAAAACTGTTTTTT. This translates into CASSWRGLEKLFF.

The chain couples TRBV7-2 to TRBJ1-3; possible D gene TRBD1, 5 bases. The CDR3 runs to 15 residues. Germline V lookup: CDR1 SGHTA, CDR2 FQGNSA. The V end was cut by 5 bases, the J end by 0 bases, with 11 bases between. CDR3 DNA sequence: TGTGCCAGCAGCAAGGGACGGAGCTCTGGAAACACCATATATTTT. Its translation: CASSKGRSSGNTIYF. Full variable domain (rest looked up from reference TRBV7-2 and TRBJ1-3): GAGVSQSPSNKVTEKGKDVELRCDPISGHTALYWYRQSLGQGLEFLIYFQGNSAPDKSGLPSDRFSAERTGGSVSTLTIQRTQQEDSAVYLCASSKGRSSGNTIYFGEGSWLTVV.

This clone showed up just once. The chain couples TRBV14 to TRBJ2-3; D is perhaps TRBD2 (5 bases). The CDR3 has 16 residues. V was clipped by 4 bases and J by 1 base, with 15 bases between them. Germline V gives CDR1 SGHDN, CDR2 FVKESK. The CDR3 coding sequence is TGTGCCAGCAGCCTCCGTACTAGTTCGCGCACAGATACGCAGTATTTT. It is translated as CASSLRTSSRTDTQYF.

A few counts support this clone. The chain is built from TRBV5-1 and TRBJ2-1, with 9 bases lining up with TRBD2. The CDR3 spans 16 residues. Per the germline V gene, CDR1 is SGHRS and CDR2 is YFSETQ. V gave up 2 bases and J gave up 5 bases; unmatched junction bases: 8. The CDR3 loop reads CASSFMLAGVDNEQFF. The CDR3 region has the DNA TGCGCCAGCAGCTTTATGTTAGCGGGAGTTGACAATGAGCAGTTCTTC.

The chain employs TRBV28 and TRBJ2-1; 10 bases are a match to TRBD2. Germline-derived CDR1 and CDR2 are MDHEN and SYDVKM. The junction had 10 bases not matched to a gene; V was cut back by 8 bases and J by 9 bases. The CDR3 loop spans 14 amino acids. CDR3 nucleotides: TGTGCCAGCTTCTCGGAGCGGGAGGGGGCTGAGCAGTTCTTC. It codes for CASFSEREGAEQFF.

The rearrangement joins TRBV28 to TRBJ2-1; the D gene is possibly TRBD2 (6 bases). The germline V and J ends were trimmed by 7 bases and 10 bases, with 20 bases remaining between them. The CDR3 is 14 amino acids. Germline assignment: CDR1 MDHEN and CDR2 SYDVKM. In nucleotides, the CDR3 is TGTGCCAGCACCTTGGCGGGGCCAGGTGGCGAGCAGTTCTTC. Translating it yields CASTLAGPGGEQFF.

The rearrangement links TRBV29-1 to TRBJ2-7; D unclear. Germline V gene sequence: CDR1 SQVTM, CDR2 ANQGSEA. This CDR3 has 12 residues. V was cut by 3 bases and J by 2 bases, with 8 bases left in between. The CDR3 coding sequence is TGCAGCGTTGACAAGGGTCCCTACGAGCAGTACTTC. As protein: CSVDKGPYEQYF.

The chain combines TRBV5-1 with TRBJ2-5; D perhaps matches TRBD1 (6 bases). Trimming removed 3 bases at V and 0 bases at J, with 21 bases between. Looked up from germline, CDR1 is SGHRS and CDR2 is YFSETQ. The CDR3 length is 18 residues. CDR3 region: CASSSELVARGYQETQYF. The CDR3 DNA is TGCGCCAGCAGCTCAGAATTGGTGGCCAGGGGATACCAAGAGACCCAGTACTTC.

This clone came up once. V is TRBV25-1 and J is TRBJ1-1; D is uncertain. Germline assignment: CDR1 MGHDK and CDR2 SYGVNS. The length of the CDR3 is 14 residues. The ends were cut back, 3 bases at V and 4 bases at J, with 12 bases in the middle. CDR3 sequence (DNA): TGTGCCAGCAGTGACGGACCCTACTCCACTGAAGCTTTCTTT. This codes for CASSDGPYSTEAFF.

The CDR3 sequence is CASSLAGEGYEQYF. CDR3 coding DNA: TGTGCCAGCAGCCTAGCGGGAGAGGGTTACGAGCAGTACTTC. The chain joins TRBV6-5 to TRBJ2-7; 10 bases are a match to TRBD2. Germline assignment: CDR1 MNHEY and CDR2 SVGAGI. The trim removed 6 bases at V and 4 bases at J, leaving 6 bases unmatched. The CDR3 sequence is 14 residues long.

The chain has TRBV28 and TRBJ2-7; D is ambiguous. The CDR3 runs 11 residues. V shed 9 bases and J shed 3 bases, with 9 bases lying between them. Germline values: CDR1 MDHEN, CDR2 SYDVKM. This CDR3 reads CASKASYEQYF. The CDR3 DNA sequence: TGTGCCAGTAAGGCGAGCTACGAGCAGTACTTC.